The next 6 T cell receptor beta chains were all read from a single sample in a study of blood T cells in healthy people across ages. Combining a sample-barcoded 5' primer with a J-beta primer mix, a second PCR ran for 7 to 11 cycles. TCRdb used MiXCR to reprocess the 5' RACE reads, holding one entry per CDR3 protein. The sample records about 900,000 distinct CDR3 sequences, 55% to 65% being singletons. The specimen sequenced was blood. The source of these receptors is a man aged 25-45 years in good health.

The genes are TRBV4-3 and TRBJ2-1; D remains ambiguous. The V gene lost 1 base and the J gene lost 6 bases, with 19 bases spanning the gap. CDR3 length: 17 amino acids. Germline V gene lookup returns CDR1 LGHNA and CDR2 YSLEER. CDR3 sequence (DNA): TGCGCCAGCAGCCAAGTTCGGCTAAACCGATGGGGCAATGAGCAGTTCTTC. It yields the protein CASSQVRLNRWGNEQFF.

The chain recombines TRBV11-1 with TRBJ2-1, with D perhaps matching TRBD1 (6 bases). The germline gives CDR1 SGHAT, CDR2 FQDESV (reference sequence). V lost 5 bases and J 4 bases, leaving 15 bases between the germline ends. The CDR3 loop spans 15 amino acids. CDR3 sequence (DNA): TGTGCCAGCAGCGGGCTCGGACAGCTATACAATGAGCAGTTCTTC. Translating gives CASSGLGQLYNEQFF.

The gene calls are TRBV29-1 and TRBJ2-3; the D gene is possibly TRBD2 (6 bases). There are 15 residues in the CDR3. Germline loops: CDR1 SQVTM, CDR2 ANQGSEA. Trimming shortened V by 2 bases and J by 0 bases, and 12 bases separated the two germline ends. CDR3: CSVEKDGGSTDTQYF. The CDR3 nucleotides are TGCAGCGTTGAAAAAGACGGGGGAAGCACAGATACGCAGTATTTT.

V is TRBV6-6 and J is TRBJ2-7, with TRBD2 matching 9 bases. In germline, CDR1 is MNHNY, CDR2 SVGAGI (reference sequence). This CDR3 has 16 residues. V dropped 5 bases and J dropped 1; count of bases not matched to a gene: 9. The CDR3 here is CASSEPGREGSYEQYF. CDR3 DNA sequence: TGTGCCAGCAGTGAGCCGGGGCGGGAGGGTTCCTACGAGCAGTACTTC.

V and J are TRBV6-2 or TRBV6-3 and TRBJ2-7; D might be TRBD2 (6 bases). Germline V gives CDR1 MNHEY, CDR2 SVGEGT. The CDR3 is made up of 13 amino acids. Trimming took 2 bases from V and 7 from J, leaving 12 bases between them. The CDR3 is CASSYAGMGEQYF. The CDR3 bases are TGTGCCAGCAGTTACGCGGGAATGGGTGAGCAGTACTTC.

This clonotype occurred once. The chain carries TRBV3-1 and TRBJ2-2; TRBD2 agrees at 7 bases. This CDR3 region has 16 residues. Germline V lookup: CDR1 LGHDT, CDR2 YNNKEL (reference sequence). With V trimmed by 0 bases and J by 4 bases, 5 bases remained unmatched. The CDR3 DNA reads TGTGCCAGCAGCCAAGACCCAGCGGGGCGCACCGGGGAGCTGTTTTTT. Encoded protein: CASSQDPAGRTGELFF. Using reference TRBV3-1 and TRBJ2-2 for the parts outside the CDR3, the full variable domain is DTAVSQTPKYLVTQMGNDKSIKCEQNLGHDTMYWYKQDSKKFLKIMFSYNNKELIINETVPNRFSPKSPDKAHLNLHINSLELGDSAVYFCASSQDPAGRTGELFFGEGSRLTVL.